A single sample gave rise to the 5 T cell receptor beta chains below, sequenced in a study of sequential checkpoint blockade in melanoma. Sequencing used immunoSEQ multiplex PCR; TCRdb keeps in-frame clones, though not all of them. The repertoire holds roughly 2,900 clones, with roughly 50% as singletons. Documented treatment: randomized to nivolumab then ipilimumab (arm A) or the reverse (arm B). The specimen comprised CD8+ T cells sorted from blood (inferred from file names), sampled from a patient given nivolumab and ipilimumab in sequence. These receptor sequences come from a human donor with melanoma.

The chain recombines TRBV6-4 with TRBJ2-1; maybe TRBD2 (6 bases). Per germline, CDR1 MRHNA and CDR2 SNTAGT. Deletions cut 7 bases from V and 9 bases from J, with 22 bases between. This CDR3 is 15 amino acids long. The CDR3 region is CASTRLAGGNGEQFF. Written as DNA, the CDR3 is TGTGCCAGCACCAGATTAGCCGGAGGGAATGGTGAGCAGTTCTTC.

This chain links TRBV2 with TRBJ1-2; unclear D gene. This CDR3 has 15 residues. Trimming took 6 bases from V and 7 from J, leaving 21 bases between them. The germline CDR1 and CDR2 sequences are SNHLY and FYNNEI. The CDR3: CASSQALTDIFGYTF. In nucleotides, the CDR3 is TGTGCCAGCAGCCAAGCCCTCACCGACATCTTTGGCTACACCTTC.

As DNA, the CDR3 is TGTGCCAGCGGGATGGGACAGAGCTATAATGAAAAACTGTTTTTT. Its translation is CASGMGQSYNEKLFF. The rearrangement joins TRBV9 to TRBJ1-4, with 7 bases fitting TRBD1. The ends lost 7 bases at V and 4 bases at J; junction bases unmatched: 10. The germline V gene has CDR1 SGDLS and CDR2 YYNGEE. The CDR3 has 15 amino acids.

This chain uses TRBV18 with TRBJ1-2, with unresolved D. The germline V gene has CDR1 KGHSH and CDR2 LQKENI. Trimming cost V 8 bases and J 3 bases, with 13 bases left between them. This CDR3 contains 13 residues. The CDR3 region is CASDHGRDYGYTF. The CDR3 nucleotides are TGTGCCAGCGACCACGGGAGGGACTATGGCTACACCTTC. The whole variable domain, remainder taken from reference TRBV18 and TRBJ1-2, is NAGVMQNPRHLVRRRGQEARLRCSPMKGHSHVYWYRQLPEEGLKFMVYLQKENIIDESGMPKERFSAEFPKEGPSILRIQQVVRGDSAAYFCASDHGRDYGYTFGSGTRLTVV.

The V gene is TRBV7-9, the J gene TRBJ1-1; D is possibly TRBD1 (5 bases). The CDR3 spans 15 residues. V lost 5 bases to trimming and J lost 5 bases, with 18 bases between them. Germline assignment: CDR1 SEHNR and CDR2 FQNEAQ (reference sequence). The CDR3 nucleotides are TGTGCCAGCAGCCCAGGGTTGGGAAAAGAGACTGAAGCTTTCTTT. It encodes CASSPGLGKETEAFF. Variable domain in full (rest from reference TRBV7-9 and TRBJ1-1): DTGVSQNPRHKITKRGQNVTFRCDPISEHNRLYWYRQTLGQGPEFLTYFQNEAQLEKSRLLSDRFSAERPKGSFSTLEIQRTEQGDSAMYLCASSPGLGKETEAFFGQGTRLTVV.